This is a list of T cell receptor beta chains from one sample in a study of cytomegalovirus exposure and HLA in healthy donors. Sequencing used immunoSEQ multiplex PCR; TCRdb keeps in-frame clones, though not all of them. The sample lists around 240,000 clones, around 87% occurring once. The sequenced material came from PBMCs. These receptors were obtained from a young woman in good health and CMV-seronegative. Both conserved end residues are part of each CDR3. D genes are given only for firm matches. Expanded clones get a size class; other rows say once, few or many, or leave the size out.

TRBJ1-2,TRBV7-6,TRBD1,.,TGTGCCAGCAGCTCCGGGACAGGTGGCGGCTACACCTTC,CASSSGTGGGYTF
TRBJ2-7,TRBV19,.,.,TGTGCCACCCGAAACGCAGGCTCCCTTTACGAGCAGTACTTC,CATRNAGSLYEQYF
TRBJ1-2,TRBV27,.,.,TGTGCCAGCAGTTCACCGGGAGCCAACTATGGCTACACCTTC,CASSSPGANYGYTF
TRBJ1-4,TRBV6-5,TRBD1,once,TGTGCCACAGGGACAGGCGAAGCAACTAATGAAAAACTGTTTTTT,CATGTGEATNEKLFF
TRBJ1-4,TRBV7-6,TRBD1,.,TGTGCCAGCAGCTTAGTGGAGACAGGGGGAATTGAAAAACTGTTTTTT,CASSLVETGGIEKLFF
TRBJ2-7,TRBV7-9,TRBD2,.,TGTGCCAGCAGCACGACTAGCGGGGACGCGTACTTC,CASSTTSGDAYF
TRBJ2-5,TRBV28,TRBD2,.,TGTGCCAGCAGAACCGGGACTAGCGGGGGGCGAGAGACCCAGTACTTC,CASRTGTSGGRETQYF
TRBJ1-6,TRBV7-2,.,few,TGTGCCAGCAGCTTAGCTTCCGTTAATTCACCCCTCCACTTT,CASSLASVNSPLHF
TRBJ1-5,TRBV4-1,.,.,TGCGCCAGCAGCCAAGAAGGGTCAGACTATAGCAATCAGCCCCAGCATTTT,CASSQEGSDYSNQPQHF
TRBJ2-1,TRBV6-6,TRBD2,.,TGTGCCAGCAGTACCTCAGGACTAGCGGGGGGAAATGAGCAGTTCTTC,CASSTSGLAGGNEQFF
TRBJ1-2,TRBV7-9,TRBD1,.,TGTGCCAGCAGCCCAACCTGGACAGGGGGAAGGGTCGGCTATGGCTACACCTTC,CASSPTWTGGRVGYGYTF
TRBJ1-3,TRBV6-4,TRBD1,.,TGTGCCAGCAGCCCCGAGCCGGACAGGGTTGGAAACACCATATATTTT,CASSPEPDRVGNTIYF
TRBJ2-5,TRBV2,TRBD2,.,TGTGCCAGCAGTGATTACGGGGGGGACGAGACCCAGTACTTC,CASSDYGGDETQYF
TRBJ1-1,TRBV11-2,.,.,TGTGCCAGCAGCCCTCCGGGAGGGGTTGCCACTGAAGCTTTCTTT,CASSPPGGVATEAFF
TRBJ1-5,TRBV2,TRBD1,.,TGTGCCAGCAGCCCCGGGACAGGGGATCAGCCCCAGCATTTT,CASSPGTGDQPQHF
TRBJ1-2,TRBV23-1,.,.,TGCGCCAGCAGTCAATCGAGGACAGAAGGCTACACCTTC,CASSQSRTEGYTF
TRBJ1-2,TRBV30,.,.,TGTGCCTGGAGTAATTCGGAGTTCTATGGCTACACCTTC,CAWSNSEFYGYTF
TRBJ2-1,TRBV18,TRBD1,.,TGTGCCAGCTCACTACGGACAGGGGCCACCTCTACAACCCAAGAGCAGTTCTTC,CASSLRTGATSTTQEQFF
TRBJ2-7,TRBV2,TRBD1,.,TGTGCCAGCAGGTGGGGACAGGCCGCCTACGAGCAGTACTTC,CASRWGQAAYEQYF
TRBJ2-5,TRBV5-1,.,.,TGCGCCAGCAGCTTGGCCCAACAGAACCAAGAGACCCAGTACTTC,CASSLAQQNQETQYF
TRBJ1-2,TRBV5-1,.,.,TGCGCCAGTAAAGGGGACTGGCCTTTTGGTGGCTACACCTTC,CASKGDWPFGGYTF
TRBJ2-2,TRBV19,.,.,TGTGCCAGTACCGCACAGGGTAATGGGGAGCTGTTTTTT,CASTAQGNGELFF
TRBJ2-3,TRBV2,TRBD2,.,TGTGCCAGCAGTGAGAGTATATGGGTAGCGGGGTTCGGCACAGATACGCAGTATTTT,CASSESIWVAGFGTDTQYF
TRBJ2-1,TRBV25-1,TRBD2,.,TGTGCCAGCAGTGAACGCGGGGGGGATAAGTACAATGAGCAGTTCTTC,CASSERGGDKYNEQFF
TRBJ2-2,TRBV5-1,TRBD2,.,TGCGCCAGCAGCTTGGCCTTTAGGACTAGCGGGGTAGTGACGAACACCGGGGAGCTGTTTTTT,CASSLAFRTSGVVTNTGELFF
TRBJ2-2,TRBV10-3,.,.,TGTGCCATTAAGACAGCCGCCGCGACCGGGGAGCTGTTTTTT,CAIKTAAATGELFF
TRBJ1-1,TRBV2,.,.,TGTGCCAGCAGTGAAGGGATGCGGGGGATCGACACTGAAGCTTTCTTT,CASSEGMRGIDTEAFF
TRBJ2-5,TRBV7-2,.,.,TGTGCCAGCAGCTCTACCCGAAGGCAGGGTCGGGAGACCCAGTACTTC,CASSSTRRQGRETQYF
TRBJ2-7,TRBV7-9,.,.,TGTGCCAGCAGCTCCGAAGACAGAAACTACGAGCAGTACTTC,CASSSEDRNYEQYF
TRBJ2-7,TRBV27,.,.,TGTGCCAGCAGTACCAGGAGGTCCGAGCAGTACTTC,CASSTRRSEQYF
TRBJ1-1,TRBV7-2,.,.,TGTGCCAGCAGCCGCGCTAGGGGGAATGAAGCTTTCTTT,CASSRARGNEAFF
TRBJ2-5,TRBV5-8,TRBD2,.,TGTGCCAGCAGCTTGATGGGGGGGCAAGAGACCCAGTACTTC,CASSLMGGQETQYF
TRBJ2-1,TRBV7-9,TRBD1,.,TGTGCCAGCAGTACGGGACAGGGGGCGATCTATGAGCAGTTCTTC,CASSTGQGAIYEQFF
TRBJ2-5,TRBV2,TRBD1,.,TGTGCCAGCAGATGGACAGGCCCGGTGGAGACCCAGTACTTC,CASRWTGPVETQYF